These 17 T cell receptor beta chains originate from one sample sequenced in a study of blood T cells in healthy people across ages. Combining a sample-barcoded 5' primer with a J-beta primer mix, a second PCR ran for roughly 7 to 11 cycles. TCRdb ran MiXCR on the 5' RACE reads and lists one entry per CDR3 protein. The profile covers over 550,000 distinct CDR3 sequences, with 25% to 30% appearing a single time and about 15% taken by the ten largest. The specimen was blood. The receptor source for this set is a woman aged 80 or older in good health.

With respect to this clonotype: This may be a read error, as it is one base from a much larger clone. The chain couples TRBV6-2 or TRBV6-3 to TRBJ2-7; the D is unclear. CDR3 length: 13 amino acids. In germline, CDR1 is MNHEY, CDR2 SVGEGT. CDR3 amino acids: CTSSYADRYEQYF. The CDR3 DNA reads as TGTACCAGCAGTTACGCGGATCGCTACGAGCAGTACTTC.

This clonotype turned up a few times. This rearrangement joins TRBV4-2 to TRBJ1-2; no clear D gene. Looked up from germline, CDR1 is LGHNA and CDR2 is YNFKEQ. V lost 0 bases, J lost 1 base, and 9 bases lay in between. The CDR3 runs to 15 residues. The CDR3 DNA sequence: TGTGCCAGCAGCCAAGATGGCCAGGATAACTATGGCTACACCTTC. Translation gives CASSQDGQDNYGYTF.

V gene TRBV6-1 combines with J gene TRBJ2-7, with D unresolved. The CDR3 is 15 residues long. The ends were cut back, 8 bases at V and 2 bases at J, with 19 bases in the middle. Germline assignment: CDR1 MNHNS and CDR2 SASEGT. The CDR3 region has the DNA TGTGCCAGCGGCTCCGCAGGAGTATTACCCTACGAGCAGTACTTC. It is translated as CASGSAGVLPYEQYF.

CDR3 nucleotide sequence: TGCAGTGCTAGGGGACTAGCGGGGTCCAACTCCTACAATGAGCAGTACTTC. As protein: CSARGLAGSNSYNEQYF. The chain recombines TRBV20-1 with TRBJ2-1; TRBD2 agrees at 13 bases. The closer fit of TRBJ2-7 to the DNA end suggests the J call may be wrong. The CDR3 has 17 amino acids. Germline V gene lookup returns CDR1 DFQATT and CDR2 SNEGSKA (reference sequence).

The genes are TRBV28 and TRBJ2-2, with a possible D match to TRBD2 (7 bases). CDR3 length equals 15 residues. CDR1 is MDHEN, CDR2 SYDVKM, per germline. The V end was cut by 6 bases, the J end by 1 base, with 12 bases between. CDR3 DNA: TGTGCCAGCAGCAAGGGGGGGCTGAACACCGGGGAGCTGTTTTTT. Protein product: CASSKGGLNTGELFF. The entire variable domain, with the rest obtained from reference TRBV28 and TRBJ2-2, is as follows: DVKVTQSSRYLVKRTGEKVFLECVQDMDHENMFWYRQDPGLGLRLIYFSYDVKMKEKGDIPEGYSVSREKKERFSLILESASTNQTSMYLCASSKGGLNTGELFFGEGSRLTVL.

This clonotype has ten or more counts. A single base separates this from a much larger clone, so it may be a read error. The chain recombines TRBV5-4 with TRBJ2-7; the D gene is possibly TRBD2 (6 bases). CDR1 is SGHNT, CDR2 YYREEE, per germline (reference sequence). Between the trimmed V and J ends, which lost 0 bases and 7 bases, there was a span of 17 bases. The CDR3 sequence is 15 residues long. The DNA for the CDR3 is TGTGCCAGCAGCTTGGGGTTGCGGGGAAGCAATGAGCAGTACTTC. It specifies CASSLGLRGSNEQYF.

This clonotype was detected a few times. Germline and junction disagree at one end, which may indicate a read error. J is TRBJ1-2 and V is TRBV7-9, with unresolved D. Germline V lookup: CDR1 SEHNR, CDR2 FQNEAQ (reference sequence). The CDR3 runs 19 residues. CDR3 region: CASIRLREELTVTNCGYTF. DNA of the CDR3: TGTGCCAGTATCCGATTACGGGAGGAGTTGACGGTTACTAACTGTGGCTACACCTTC.

This clonotype was counted ten times or more. The CDR3 DNA reads as TGTGCCATCAGTGAGTCGCTGTGGTGGGGCTACACCTTC. Amino acid sequence: CAISESLWWGYTF. V gene TRBV10-3 combines with J gene TRBJ1-2; D unclear. V was pared by 0 bases and J by 8 bases, with 10 bases between. The CDR3 loop spans 13 amino acids. CDR1 is ENHRY and CDR2 is SYGVKD in the germline V gene.

This clonotype was counted a few times. The genes are TRBV5-6 and TRBJ1-5; TRBD1 matches 10 bases. J lost 6 bases, V lost 4 bases, and 10 bases had no gene match. This CDR3 has 16 residues. Germline values: CDR1 SGHDT, CDR2 YYEEEE. The CDR3 bases are TGTGCCAGCAGCCTAAGGACAGGGGGATTAGTTCAGCCCCAGCATTTT. Encoded protein: CASSLRTGGLVQPQHF.

This clonotype was seen at least ten times. The rearrangement uses TRBV7-9 and TRBJ2-7; 10 nucleotides align to TRBD1. Trimming took 6 bases from V and 6 from J; bases not matched to a gene: 5. Per germline, CDR1 SEHNR and CDR2 FQNEAQ (reference sequence). This CDR3 has 13 residues. The CDR3 here is CASSPGQGGEQYF. The CDR3 nucleotides read TGTGCCAGCAGTCCTGGACAGGGGGGCGAGCAGTACTTC.

A few counts support this clonotype. This may come from a read error, since a much larger clone is one base off. The chain has TRBV20-1 and TRBJ1-2, with D perhaps TRBD1 (6 bases). CDR1 and CDR2 from the germline V gene are DFQATT and SNEGSKA (reference sequence). Trimming left V 0 bases short and J 6 bases short, with 11 bases between. The CDR3 extends over 13 amino acids. Here the CDR3 reads CSARDPGAHGYTF. The CDR3 DNA follows: TGCAGTGCTAGAGATCCGGGGGCGCATGGCTACACCTTC.

Regarding this clonotype: A much bigger clone sits one base away, suggesting this may be a read error. This chain connects TRBV6-5 to TRBJ1-2; D perhaps matches TRBD1 (5 bases). CDR1 is MNHEY, CDR2 SVGAGI, per germline. The CDR3 sequence is 16 residues long. The chain's CDR3 is CTSGTGAGQANYGYTF. Written as DNA, the CDR3 is TGTACCAGCGGGACTGGGGCAGGCCAAGCTAACTATGGCTACACCTTC.

This clonotype was seen a handful of times. A much bigger clone sits one base away, suggesting this may be a read error. The chain recombines TRBV3-1 with TRBJ2-1; maybe TRBD2 (5 bases). Trimming pared 0 bases from V and 10 bases from J, leaving 10 bases between. CDR1 is LGHDT and CDR2 is YNNKEL in the germline V gene (reference sequence). This CDR3 has 13 amino acids. DNA for the CDR3: TGTGCCAGCAGCCAAGAAACAGACTACGAGCAGTTCTTC. Protein: CASSQETDYEQFF.

Here the CDR3 reads CASRDRGNNSPLHF. The CDR3 nucleotides read TGTGCCAGCAGGGACAGGGGAAATAATTCACCCCTCCACTTT. V usage is TRBV6-1 and J usage is TRBJ1-6; the match to TRBD1 covers 9 bases. The CDR3 loop spans 14 amino acids. Germline trimming cut 6 bases from V and 5 bases from J; bases unmatched to any gene: 2. The germline CDR1 and CDR2 sequences are MNHNS and SASEGT.

This clonotype occurred many times. CDR3 coding DNA: TGTGCCAGCAGTTACGGGGGCCGGATGGGCGGAGCCACAGATACGCAGTATTTT. Encoded protein: CASSYGGRMGGATDTQYF. The chain uses TRBV6-5 and TRBJ2-3, with TRBD1 as a possible D gene (6 bases). Germline CDR1 is MNHEY and CDR2 is SVGAGI. The CDR3 length is 18 residues. Trimming pared 2 bases from V and 2 bases from J, leaving 20 bases between.

Points on this clonotype: A much larger clone lies a single base off, so this may be a read error. V and J are TRBV7-2 and TRBJ1-4; D is unclear. The germline CDR1 and CDR2 sequences are SGHTA and FQGNSA. The CDR3 runs 12 residues. Trimming pared 5 bases from V and 8 bases from J, leaving 9 bases between. The CDR3 loop is CASSNNGEKLFF. DNA for the CDR3: TGTGCCAGCAGCAATAACGGCGAAAAACTGTTTTTT.

In its sample, this clonotype was seen once. CDR3 sequence reads: CASNLEPLRPVRSGTEAFF. CDR3 sequence (DNA): TGTGCCAGTAACTTAGAGCCCCTCCGACCCGTACGGTCAGGCACTGAAGCTTTCTTT. This chain links TRBV7-9 with TRBJ1-1; D not resolved. The germline CDR1 and CDR2 sequences are SEHNR and FQNEAQ (reference sequence). This CDR3 spans 19 amino acids. Trimming stripped 9 bases from V and 4 bases from J, with 33 bases between. Using reference TRBV7-9 and TRBJ1-1 for the parts outside the CDR3, the full variable domain is DTGVSQNPRHKITKRGQNVTFRCDPISEHNRLYWYRQTLGQGPEFLTYFQNEAQLEKSRLLSDRFSAERPKGSFSTLEIQRTEQGDSAMYLCASNLEPLRPVRSGTEAFFGQGTRLTVV.